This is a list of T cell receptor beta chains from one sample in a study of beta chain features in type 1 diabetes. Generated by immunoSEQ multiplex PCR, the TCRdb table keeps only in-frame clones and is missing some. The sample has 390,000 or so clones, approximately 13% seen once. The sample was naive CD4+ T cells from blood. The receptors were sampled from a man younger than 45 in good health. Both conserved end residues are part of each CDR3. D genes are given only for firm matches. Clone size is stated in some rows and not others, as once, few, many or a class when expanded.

CDR3 protein: CAWRAVGSTEAFF
CDR3 DNA: TGTGCCTGGAGGGCGGTAGGGAGCACTGAAGCTTTCTTT
clone size: few
V gene: TRBV30
D gene: NA
J gene: TRBJ1-1

CDR3 protein: CASGLGQATYEQYF
CDR3 DNA: TGTGCTAGTGGTTTGGGACAGGCTACCTACGAGCAGTACTTC
clone size: NA
V gene: TRBV12-5
D gene: NA
J gene: TRBJ2-7

CDR3 protein: CASSLQLGGFQETQYF
CDR3 DNA: TGTGCCAGCAGCTTACAGCTTGGAGGGTTTCAAGAGACCCAGTACTTC
clone size: few
V gene: TRBV7-2
D gene: NA
J gene: TRBJ2-5

CDR3 protein: CASSLGRADTQYF
CDR3 DNA: TGCGCCAGCAGCTTGGGTAGGGCAGATACGCAGTATTTT
clone size: NA
V gene: TRBV5-1
D gene: NA
J gene: TRBJ2-3

CDR3 protein: CASSIYGASSSYNEQFF
CDR3 DNA: TGTGCCAGTAGTATATACGGCGCCTCGAGCTCCTACAATGAGCAGTTCTTC
clone size: few
V gene: TRBV19
D gene: NA
J gene: TRBJ2-1

CDR3 protein: CASSLAKDRSYGYTF
CDR3 DNA: TGTGCCAGCAGCTTAGCCAAGGACAGGAGCTATGGCTACACCTTC
clone size: few
V gene: TRBV7-6
D gene: TRBD1
J gene: TRBJ1-2

CDR3 protein: CASSLQGGNSPLHF
CDR3 DNA: TGTGCCAGCAGCTTACAAGGTGGGAATTCACCCCTCCACTTT
clone size: NA
V gene: TRBV7-2
D gene: NA
J gene: TRBJ1-6

CDR3 protein: CASSYPADF
CDR3 DNA: TGTGCCAGCAGCTACCCCGCGGACTTC
clone size: few
V gene: TRBV7-9
D gene: NA
J gene: TRBJ2-5

CDR3 protein: CASSSPPDTQYF
CDR3 DNA: TGTGCCAGCAGCTCCCCCCCAGATACGCAGTATTTT
clone size: NA
V gene: TRBV7-2
D gene: NA
J gene: TRBJ2-3

CDR3 protein: CASSSDNYGYTF
CDR3 DNA: TGTGCCAGCAGCTCGGACAACTATGGCTACACCTTC
clone size: NA
V gene: TRBV7-9
D gene: NA
J gene: TRBJ1-2

CDR3 protein: CASSQVFGNEQFF
CDR3 DNA: TGCGCCAGCAGCCAAGTCTTCGGAAATGAGCAGTTCTTC
clone size: NA
V gene: TRBV4-1
D gene: NA
J gene: TRBJ2-1

CDR3 protein: CASSFGSLGYNEQFF
CDR3 DNA: TGTGCCAGCAGCTTCGGGTCGCTTGGCTACAATGAGCAGTTCTTC
clone size: NA
V gene: TRBV7-9
D gene: NA
J gene: TRBJ2-1

CDR3 protein: CASSYSKRTDTQYF
CDR3 DNA: TGTGCCAGCAGTTACTCGAAGCGAACAGATACGCAGTATTTT
clone size: NA
V gene: TRBV6-5
D gene: NA
J gene: TRBJ2-3

CDR3 protein: CASSESDSDSYGYTF
CDR3 DNA: TGTGCCAGCAGTGAATCGGACTCGGACAGCTATGGCTACACCTTC
clone size: few
V gene: TRBV6-1
D gene: NA
J gene: TRBJ1-2

CDR3 protein: CATSRRTRDEETQYF
CDR3 DNA: TGTGCCACCAGCAGGCGGACTAGGGACGAAGAGACCCAGTACTTC
clone size: few
V gene: TRBV15
D gene: TRBD2
J gene: TRBJ2-5

CDR3 protein: CASSLGQSIANYGYTF
CDR3 DNA: TGTGCCAGCAGCTTAGGACAGAGCATAGCTAACTATGGCTACACCTTC
clone size: few
V gene: TRBV7-2
D gene: NA
J gene: TRBJ1-2

CDR3 protein: CASSFPGYGYTF
CDR3 DNA: TGTGCCAGCAGCTTTCCGGGATATGGCTACACCTTC
clone size: few
V gene: TRBV13
D gene: NA
J gene: TRBJ1-2

CDR3 protein: CASSQVGQGDQPQHF
CDR3 DNA: TGTGCCAGCAGCCAAGTGGGCCAGGGAGATCAGCCCCAGCATTTT
clone size: few
V gene: TRBV4-2
D gene: NA
J gene: TRBJ1-5

CDR3 protein: CASGWEGQVGANVLTF
CDR3 DNA: TGTGCCAGCGGCTGGGAAGGACAAGTTGGGGCCAACGTCCTGACTTTC
clone size: NA
V gene: TRBV7-6
D gene: NA
J gene: TRBJ2-6

CDR3 protein: CASSPRVGGANVLTF
CDR3 DNA: TGTGCCAGCAGCCCCAGGGTCGGTGGGGCCAACGTCCTGACTTTC
clone size: few
V gene: TRBV5-6
D gene: NA
J gene: TRBJ2-6

CDR3 protein: CASMRDQGNYGYTF
CDR3 DNA: TGTGCCAGTATGAGGGACCAGGGTAACTATGGCTACACCTTC
clone size: NA
V gene: TRBV6-5
D gene: NA
J gene: TRBJ1-2

CDR3 protein: CSVEKGVNYGYTF
CDR3 DNA: TGCAGCGTTGAGAAGGGGGTCAACTATGGCTACACCTTC
clone size: few
V gene: TRBV29-1
D gene: NA
J gene: TRBJ1-2

CDR3 protein: CAWSLYITSISNTEAFF
CDR3 DNA: TGTGCCTGGAGTCTATACATCACCTCGATATCGAACACTGAAGCTTTCTTT
clone size: few
V gene: TRBV30
D gene: NA
J gene: TRBJ1-1

CDR3 protein: CASSLVAGALQETQYF
CDR3 DNA: TGTGCCAGCAGCTTAGTCGCGGGGGCCCTCCAAGAGACCCAGTACTTC
clone size: NA
V gene: TRBV7-6
D gene: NA
J gene: TRBJ2-5

CDR3 protein: CASSQAGGPSAQYF
CDR3 DNA: TGTGCCAGCAGCCAGGCCGGGGGGCCCTCGGCCCAGTACTTC
clone size: few
V gene: TRBV14
D gene: NA
J gene: TRBJ2-5

CDR3 protein: CASSLVFGRRVKAYGYTF
CDR3 DNA: TGTGCCAGCAGCTTAGTGTTTGGTCGCAGGGTGAAAGCCTATGGCTACACCTTC
clone size: few
V gene: TRBV13
D gene: NA
J gene: TRBJ1-2

CDR3 protein: CASSLGSVAPDTDTQYF
CDR3 DNA: TGTGCCAGCAGCTTAGGGAGTGTAGCGCCTGACACAGATACGCAGTATTTT
clone size: few
V gene: TRBV7-2
D gene: NA
J gene: TRBJ2-3

CDR3 protein: CASSARASGQETQYF
CDR3 DNA: TGTGCCAGCAGTGCCAGGGCTAGCGGACAAGAGACCCAGTACTTC
clone size: NA
V gene: TRBV2
D gene: TRBD2
J gene: TRBJ2-5

CDR3 protein: CAWSVRAGRSNQPQHF
CDR3 DNA: TGTGCCTGGAGTGTAAGGGCGGGGCGGAGCAATCAGCCCCAGCATTTT
clone size: NA
V gene: TRBV30
D gene: NA
J gene: TRBJ1-5

CDR3 protein: CASSASALAKEQFF
CDR3 DNA: TGTGCCAGCAGCGCATCCGCACTAGCCAAGGAGCAGTTCTTC
clone size: few
V gene: TRBV9
D gene: NA
J gene: TRBJ2-1

CDR3 protein: CASSIDSRGTEAFF
CDR3 DNA: TGTGCCAGCAGCATAGACAGCCGGGGCACTGAAGCTTTCTTT
clone size: few
V gene: TRBV7-2
D gene: NA
J gene: TRBJ1-1

CDR3 protein: CASSQGRTTYEQYF
CDR3 DNA: TGCGCCAGCAGCCAAGGAAGGACCACCTACGAGCAGTACTTC
clone size: NA
V gene: TRBV4-3
D gene: NA
J gene: TRBJ2-7

CDR3 protein: CASSVGRGYGYTF
CDR3 DNA: TGTGCCAGCAGCGTAGGTAGGGGCTATGGCTACACCTTC
clone size: NA
V gene: TRBV9
D gene: NA
J gene: TRBJ1-2

CDR3 protein: CASQSSGVWNTGELFF
CDR3 DNA: TGTGCCAGCCAGAGTAGCGGCGTTTGGAACACCGGGGAGCTGTTTTTT
clone size: NA
V gene: TRBV9
D gene: NA
J gene: TRBJ2-2

CDR3 protein: CSAALVTTRTEAFF
CDR3 DNA: TGCAGCGCCGCCTTGGTCACTACTCGGACTGAAGCTTTCTTT
clone size: NA
V gene: TRBV29-1
D gene: NA
J gene: TRBJ1-1

CDR3 protein: CAWSPLIRGPNGYTF
CDR3 DNA: TGTGCCTGGAGCCCCCTGATAAGGGGTCCCAATGGCTACACCTTC
clone size: few
V gene: TRBV30
D gene: NA
J gene: TRBJ1-2

CDR3 protein: CASSLVLGGTEAFF
CDR3 DNA: TGTGCCAGCAGCTTAGTACTTGGGGGCACTGAAGCTTTCTTT
clone size: NA
V gene: TRBV7-9
D gene: NA
J gene: TRBJ1-1

CDR3 protein: CASSYQDSRSSYEQYF
CDR3 DNA: TGTGCCAGCAGTTACCAGGACAGTCGGAGCTCCTACGAGCAGTACTTC
clone size: few
V gene: TRBV6-5
D gene: NA
J gene: TRBJ2-7

CDR3 protein: CASSLEGRGYEQYF
CDR3 DNA: TGTGCCAGCAGCTTAGAGGGCAGGGGGTACGAGCAGTACTTC
clone size: NA
V gene: TRBV7-9
D gene: TRBD1
J gene: TRBJ2-7

CDR3 protein: CAISGTPGRVGTSYEQYF
CDR3 DNA: TGTGCCATCAGTGGTACCCCCGGGAGGGTCGGTACTTCCTACGAGCAGTACTTC
clone size: few
V gene: TRBV10-3
D gene: TRBD2
J gene: TRBJ2-7

CDR3 protein: CASSARTSASYEQYF
CDR3 DNA: TGTGCCAGCAGCGCTCGGACTAGCGCATCCTACGAGCAGTACTTC
clone size: NA
V gene: TRBV7-2
D gene: TRBD2
J gene: TRBJ2-7

CDR3 protein: CASSPHGGGNSPLHF
CDR3 DNA: TGTGCCAGCAGCCCCCACGGGGGCGGTAATTCACCCCTCCACTTT
clone size: NA
V gene: TRBV7-2
D gene: NA
J gene: TRBJ1-6

CDR3 protein: CASSLGDTQYF
CDR3 DNA: TGTGCCAGCAGCCTCGGGGATACGCAGTATTTT
clone size: few
V gene: TRBV14
D gene: NA
J gene: TRBJ2-3

CDR3 protein: CASSALARVGTDTQYF
CDR3 DNA: TGTGCCAGCAGCGCACTCGCTCGGGTGGGCACAGATACGCAGTATTTT
clone size: few
V gene: TRBV7-9
D gene: NA
J gene: TRBJ2-3

CDR3 protein: CAMSGTTNEQFF
CDR3 DNA: TGTGCCATGTCCGGGACTACAAATGAGCAGTTCTTC
clone size: NA
V gene: TRBV10-3
D gene: TRBD2
J gene: TRBJ2-1

CDR3 protein: CASSQDLEEVRAEQYF
CDR3 DNA: TGCGCCAGCAGCCAAGATTTGGAGGAGGTAAGGGCCGAGCAGTACTTC
clone size: NA
V gene: TRBV4-3
D gene: NA
J gene: TRBJ2-7

CDR3 protein: CASSQDGASPSRETQYF
CDR3 DNA: TGCGCCAGCAGCCAAGATGGCGCGTCCCCTTCGAGAGAGACCCAGTACTTC
clone size: once
V gene: TRBV4-1
D gene: NA
J gene: TRBJ2-5

CDR3 protein: CASSPYLAGGYTF
CDR3 DNA: TGTGCCAGCAGCCCCTATCTGGCAGGTGGCTACACCTTC
clone size: NA
V gene: TRBV5-4
D gene: NA
J gene: TRBJ1-2

CDR3 protein: CASSQDKTGGSYGYTF
CDR3 DNA: TGCGCCAGCAGCCAAGATAAGACAGGGGGTAGCTATGGCTACACCTTC
clone size: NA
V gene: TRBV4-3
D gene: TRBD1
J gene: TRBJ1-2

CDR3 protein: CASSLSPYMNTEAFF
CDR3 DNA: TGTGCCAGCAGTTTGTCACCTTACATGAACACTGAAGCTTTCTTT
clone size: NA
V gene: TRBV27
D gene: NA
J gene: TRBJ1-1

CDR3 protein: CASSPGSTEAFF
CDR3 DNA: TGTGCCAGCAGCCCAGGGAGCACTGAAGCTTTCTTT
clone size: NA
V gene: TRBV7-2
D gene: NA
J gene: TRBJ1-1

CDR3 protein: CASSTRGSNQPQHF
CDR3 DNA: TGTGCCAGCAGCACAAGGGGTAGCAATCAGCCCCAGCATTTT
clone size: NA
V gene: TRBV2
D gene: NA
J gene: TRBJ1-5

CDR3 protein: CASKRDRGLSEQYF
CDR3 DNA: TGCGCCAGCAAGCGGGACAGGGGGCTCTCCGAGCAGTACTTC
clone size: few
V gene: TRBV23-1
D gene: TRBD1
J gene: TRBJ2-7

CDR3 protein: CASSDWSGSDSKQFF
CDR3 DNA: TGTGCCAGCAGCGATTGGTCGGGATCGGATAGTAAGCAGTTCTTC
clone size: NA
V gene: TRBV5-4
D gene: NA
J gene: TRBJ2-1

CDR3 protein: CASSLFGQRGGNEQFF
CDR3 DNA: TGTGCCAGCAGCTTATTTGGCCAGCGTGGTGGCAATGAGCAGTTCTTC
clone size: NA
V gene: TRBV7-9
D gene: NA
J gene: TRBJ2-1

CDR3 protein: CASSTGNEQFF
CDR3 DNA: TGCGCCAGCAGCACAGGGAATGAGCAGTTCTTC
clone size: few
V gene: TRBV5-1
D gene: NA
J gene: TRBJ2-1

CDR3 protein: CASSESGRSYEQYF
CDR3 DNA: TGTGCCAGCAGTGAATCGGGCAGATCCTACGAGCAGTACTTC
clone size: few
V gene: TRBV25-1
D gene: NA
J gene: TRBJ2-7

CDR3 protein: CSVGPQETQYF
CDR3 DNA: TGCAGCGTTGGGCCCCAAGAGACCCAGTACTTC
clone size: NA
V gene: TRBV29-1
D gene: NA
J gene: TRBJ2-5

CDR3 protein: CAITGSTGGTEAFF
CDR3 DNA: TGTGCCATCACCGGCTCTACAGGGGGGACTGAAGCTTTCTTT
clone size: NA
V gene: TRBV10-3
D gene: TRBD1
J gene: TRBJ1-1